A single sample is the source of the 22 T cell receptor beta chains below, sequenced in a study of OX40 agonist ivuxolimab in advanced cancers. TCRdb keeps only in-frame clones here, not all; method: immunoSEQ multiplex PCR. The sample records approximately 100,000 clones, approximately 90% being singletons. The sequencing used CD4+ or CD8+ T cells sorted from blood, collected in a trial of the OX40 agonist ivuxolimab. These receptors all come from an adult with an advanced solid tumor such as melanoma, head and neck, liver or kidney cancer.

The CDR3: CSVARQNWKETQYF. Here the CDR3 DNA reads TGCAGCGTTGCCCGACAGAATTGGAAAGAGACCCAGTACTTC. The chain couples TRBV29-1 to TRBJ2-5; D may be TRBD1 (5 bases). The CDR3 has 14 residues. The V gene's germline CDR1 is SQVTM and CDR2 ANQGSEA. The V end was cut by 4 bases, the J end by 3 bases, with 15 bases between.

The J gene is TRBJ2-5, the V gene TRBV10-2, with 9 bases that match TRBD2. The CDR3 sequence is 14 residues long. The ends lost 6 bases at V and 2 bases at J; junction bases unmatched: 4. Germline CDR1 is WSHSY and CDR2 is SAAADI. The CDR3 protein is CASSGTSRQETQYF. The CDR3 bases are TGCGCCAGCAGCGGGACTAGCCGTCAAGAGACCCAGTACTTC.

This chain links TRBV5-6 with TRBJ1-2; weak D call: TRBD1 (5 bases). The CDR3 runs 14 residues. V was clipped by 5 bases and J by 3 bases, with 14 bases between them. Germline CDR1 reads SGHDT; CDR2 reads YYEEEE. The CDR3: CASSIQGAHYGYTF. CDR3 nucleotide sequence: TGTGCCAGCAGTATTCAGGGAGCGCACTATGGCTACACCTTC. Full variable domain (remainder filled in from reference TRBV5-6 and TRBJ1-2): DAGVTQSPTHLIKTRGQQVTLRCSPKSGHDTVSWYQQALGQGPQFIFQYYEEEERQRGNFPDRFSGHQFPNYSSELNVNALLLGDSALYLCASSIQGAHYGYTFGSGTRLTVV.

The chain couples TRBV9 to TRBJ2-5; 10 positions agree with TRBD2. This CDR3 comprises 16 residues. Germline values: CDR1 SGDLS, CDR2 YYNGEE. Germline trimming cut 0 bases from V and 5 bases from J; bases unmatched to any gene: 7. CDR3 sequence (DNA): TGTGCCAGCAGCGTAGGGGCTAGCGGGGGTGGGGAGACCCAGTACTTC. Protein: CASSVGASGGGETQYF.

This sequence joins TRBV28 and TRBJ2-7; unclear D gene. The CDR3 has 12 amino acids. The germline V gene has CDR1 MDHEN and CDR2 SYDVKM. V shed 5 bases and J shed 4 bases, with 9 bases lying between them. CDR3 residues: CASSPGRYEQYF. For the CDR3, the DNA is TGTGCCAGCAGTCCCGGGCGTTACGAGCAGTACTTC.

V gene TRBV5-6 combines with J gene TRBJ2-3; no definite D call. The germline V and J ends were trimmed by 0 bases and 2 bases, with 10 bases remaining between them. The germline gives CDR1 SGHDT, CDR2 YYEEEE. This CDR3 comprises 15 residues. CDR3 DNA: TGTGCCAGCAGCTTGGTAGTCCCACACACAGATACGCAGTATTTT. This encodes CASSLVVPHTDTQYF.

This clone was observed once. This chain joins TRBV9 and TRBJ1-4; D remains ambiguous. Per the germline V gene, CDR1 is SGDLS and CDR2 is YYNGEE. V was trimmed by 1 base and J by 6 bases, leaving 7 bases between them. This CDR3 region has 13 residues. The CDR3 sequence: CASSVSGDEKLFF. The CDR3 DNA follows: TGTGCCAGCAGCGTATCAGGTGATGAAAAACTGTTTTTT.

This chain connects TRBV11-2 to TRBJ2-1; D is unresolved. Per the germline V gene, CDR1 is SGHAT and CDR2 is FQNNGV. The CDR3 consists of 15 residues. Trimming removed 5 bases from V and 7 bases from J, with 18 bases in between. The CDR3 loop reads CASSPQTAGRNEQFF. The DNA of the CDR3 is TGTGCCAGCAGCCCCCAAACGGCAGGCCGAAATGAGCAGTTCTTC.

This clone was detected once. The CDR3 nucleotides read TGTGCCAGTAACCGAAACAGGGGTCCTAATGAAAAACTGTTTTTT. Its translation is CASNRNRGPNEKLFF. The J gene is TRBJ1-4, the V gene TRBV19; 7 bases fit TRBD1. V lost 7 bases and J lost 3; bases outside the gene matches: 8. CDR1 LNHDA and CDR2 SQIVND come from the germline V gene (reference sequence). The CDR3 is made up of 15 amino acids.

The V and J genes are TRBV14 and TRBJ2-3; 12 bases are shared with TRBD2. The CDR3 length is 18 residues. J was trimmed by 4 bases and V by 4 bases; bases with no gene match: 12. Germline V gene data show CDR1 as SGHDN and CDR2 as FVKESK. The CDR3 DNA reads TGTGCCAGCAGCCCACCGACACTAGCGGGGGGCGTAGCAGATACGCAGTATTTT. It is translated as CASSPPTLAGGVADTQYF.

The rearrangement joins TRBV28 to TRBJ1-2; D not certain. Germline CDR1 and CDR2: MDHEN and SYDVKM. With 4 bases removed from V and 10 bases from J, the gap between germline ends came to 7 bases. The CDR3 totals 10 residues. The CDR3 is CASSSRDYTF. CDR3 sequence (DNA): TGTGCCAGCAGTTCTAGGGACTACACCTTC.

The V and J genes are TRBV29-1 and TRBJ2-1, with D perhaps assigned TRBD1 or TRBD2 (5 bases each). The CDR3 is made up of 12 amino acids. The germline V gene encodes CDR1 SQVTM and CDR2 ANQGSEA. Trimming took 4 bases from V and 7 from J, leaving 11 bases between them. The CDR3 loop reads CSVVRGGNEQFF. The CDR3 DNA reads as TGCAGCGTTGTAAGGGGCGGGAATGAGCAGTTCTTC.

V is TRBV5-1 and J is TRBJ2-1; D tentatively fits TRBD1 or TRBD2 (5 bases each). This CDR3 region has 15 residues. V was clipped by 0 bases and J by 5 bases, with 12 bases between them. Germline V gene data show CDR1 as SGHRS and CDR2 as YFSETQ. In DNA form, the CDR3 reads TGCGCCAGCAGCTTGGATGGGACGGCTAACAATGAGCAGTTCTTC. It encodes CASSLDGTANNEQFF.

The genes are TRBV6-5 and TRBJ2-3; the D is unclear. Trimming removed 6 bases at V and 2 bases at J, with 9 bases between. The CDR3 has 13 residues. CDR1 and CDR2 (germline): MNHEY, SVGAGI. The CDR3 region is CASRYTVTDTQYF. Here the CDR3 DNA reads TGTGCCAGCAGATACACCGTCACAGATACGCAGTATTTT.

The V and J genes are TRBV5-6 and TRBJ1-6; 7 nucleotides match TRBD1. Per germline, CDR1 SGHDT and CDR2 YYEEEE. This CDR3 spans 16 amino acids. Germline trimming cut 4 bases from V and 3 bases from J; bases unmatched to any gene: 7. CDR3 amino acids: CASSELGQDYNSPLHF. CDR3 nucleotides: TGTGCCAGCAGCGAGTTAGGACAGGACTATAATTCACCCCTCCACTTT.

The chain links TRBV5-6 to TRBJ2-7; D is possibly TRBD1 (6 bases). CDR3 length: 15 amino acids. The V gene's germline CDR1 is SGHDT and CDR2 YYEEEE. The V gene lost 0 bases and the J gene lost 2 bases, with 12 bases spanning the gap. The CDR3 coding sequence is TGTGCCAGCAGCTTGGTCCTAGGGACACCCTACGAGCAGTACTTC. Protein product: CASSLVLGTPYEQYF.

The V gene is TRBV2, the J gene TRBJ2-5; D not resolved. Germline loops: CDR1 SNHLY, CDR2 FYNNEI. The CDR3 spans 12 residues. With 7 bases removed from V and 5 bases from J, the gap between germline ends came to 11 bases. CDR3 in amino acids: CASKGDAETQYF. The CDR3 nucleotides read TGTGCCAGCAAAGGTGACGCCGAGACCCAGTACTTC.

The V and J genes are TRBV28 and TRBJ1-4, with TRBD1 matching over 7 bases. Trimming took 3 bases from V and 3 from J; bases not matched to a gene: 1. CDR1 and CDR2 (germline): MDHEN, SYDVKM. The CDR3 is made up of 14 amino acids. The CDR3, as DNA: TGTGCCAGCAGTTTTGGACAGGCTAATGAAAAACTGTTTTTT. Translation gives CASSFGQANEKLFF.

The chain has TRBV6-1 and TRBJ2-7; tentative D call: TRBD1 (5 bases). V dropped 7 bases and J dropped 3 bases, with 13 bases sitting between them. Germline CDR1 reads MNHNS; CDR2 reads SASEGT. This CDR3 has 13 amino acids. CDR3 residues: CASITGPFYEQYF. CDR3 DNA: TGTGCCAGCATCACAGGCCCTTTCTACGAGCAGTACTTC.

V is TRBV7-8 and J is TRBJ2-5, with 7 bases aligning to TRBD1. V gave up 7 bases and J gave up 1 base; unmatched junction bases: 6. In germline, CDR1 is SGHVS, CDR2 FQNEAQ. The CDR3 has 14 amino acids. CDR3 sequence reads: CASTPWTGQETQYF. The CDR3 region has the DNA TGTGCCAGCACACCCTGGACAGGCCAAGAGACCCAGTACTTC.

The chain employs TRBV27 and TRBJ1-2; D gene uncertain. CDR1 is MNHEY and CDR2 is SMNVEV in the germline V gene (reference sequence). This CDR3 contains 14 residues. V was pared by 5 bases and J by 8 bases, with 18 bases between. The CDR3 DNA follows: TGTGCCAGCAGTGCAACTCTGCAAGTAAGGGGCTACACCTTC. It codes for CASSATLQVRGYTF.

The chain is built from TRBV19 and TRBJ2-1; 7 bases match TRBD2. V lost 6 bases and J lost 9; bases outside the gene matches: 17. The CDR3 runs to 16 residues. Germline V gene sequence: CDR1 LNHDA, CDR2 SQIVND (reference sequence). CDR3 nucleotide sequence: TGTGCCAGTAGGCCCTCAGGGAGGGGATCGGGAGGTGAGCAGTTCTTC. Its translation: CASRPSGRGSGGEQFF.